The rows below give T cell receptor beta chains drawn from one sample of a study of low-dose radiotherapy and immunotherapy resistance in tumors. TCRdb processed the reads anew with MiXCR; each CDR3 protein has one entry. Counted here are roughly 100,000 distinct CDR3 sequences, approximately 22% occurring once; the ten biggest clones make up roughly 13%. The sample consisted of PBMCs, taken after low-dose radiotherapy plus immunotherapy. The receptors were sampled from a female donor with ovarian cancer. Both conserved end residues are part of each CDR3. The order of the fields is V gene, clone size, D gene, J gene, CDR3 DNA, CDR3 protein. A D gene is named only where the DNA matches it firmly. The size entry is marked missing in some rows and otherwise reads once, few, many or a size class.

V gene: TRBV6-2/TRBV6-3; clone size: many; D gene: TRBD2; J gene: TRBJ2-3; CDR3 DNA: TGTGCCAGCAGGCTTACAACCCTTAAAATTAGCGGGGGGTATACAGATACGCAGTATTTT; CDR3 protein: CASRLTTLKISGGYTDTQYF
V gene: TRBV28; clone size: many; D gene: -; J gene: TRBJ1-6; CDR3 DNA: TGTGCCAGCAGTCCGAGGACCCCCCGGAGTGGGTCACCCCTCCACTTT; CDR3 protein: CASSPRTPRSGSPLHF
V gene: TRBV6-1; clone size: many; D gene: -; J gene: TRBJ1-2; CDR3 DNA: TGTGCCAGCAGCGCACCCCTCCGGGACAACTATGGCTACACCTTC; CDR3 protein: CASSAPLRDNYGYTF
V gene: TRBV7-2; clone size: many; D gene: -; J gene: TRBJ1-1; CDR3 DNA: TGTGCCAGCATTCCCGGGGCGGGGCGCGGGAACACTGAAGCTTTCTTT; CDR3 protein: CASIPGAGRGNTEAFF
V gene: TRBV29-1; clone size: many; D gene: -; J gene: TRBJ2-3; CDR3 DNA: TGCAGCCCTGCTCGCAGGGTGACAGATACGCAGTATTTT; CDR3 protein: CSPARRVTDTQYF
V gene: TRBV19; clone size: -; D gene: -; J gene: TRBJ1-2; CDR3 DNA: TGTGCCAGTAGCCCTCCCGGGGGCGACTATGGCTACACCTTC; CDR3 protein: CASSPPGGDYGYTF
V gene: TRBV24-1; clone size: many; D gene: -; J gene: TRBJ1-5; CDR3 DNA: TGTGCCACCAGTGACACAGCGAGACCCAGCAATCAGCCCCAGCATTTT; CDR3 protein: CATSDTARPSNQPQHF
V gene: TRBV9; clone size: many; D gene: -; J gene: TRBJ1-2; CDR3 DNA: TGTGCCAGCAGCGAGGCCCCCGGCAGTAACTATGGCTACACCTTC; CDR3 protein: CASSEAPGSNYGYTF
V gene: TRBV28; clone size: -; D gene: -; J gene: TRBJ1-4; CDR3 DNA: TGTGCCAGCAGCATACTGAGGGATAATGAAAAACTGTTTTTT; CDR3 protein: CASSILRDNEKLFF
V gene: TRBV7-2; clone size: many; D gene: TRBD1; J gene: TRBJ2-1; CDR3 DNA: TGTGCCAGCAGCCCCTTTGCAGGGGGAAGAAGCTCCTACAATGAGCAGTTCTTC; CDR3 protein: CASSPFAGGRSSYNEQFF
V gene: TRBV28; clone size: -; D gene: TRBD2; J gene: TRBJ2-3; CDR3 DNA: TGTGCCAGCAGTTTAGGACTAGCGGGGGGCACAGATACGCAGTATTTT; CDR3 protein: CASSLGLAGGTDTQYF
V gene: TRBV6-6; clone size: -; D gene: TRBD1; J gene: TRBJ2-7; CDR3 DNA: TGTGCCAGCAGGGGGACAGGCGGAATCTACGAGCAGTACTTC; CDR3 protein: CASRGTGGIYEQYF
V gene: TRBV5-1; clone size: many; D gene: TRBD2; J gene: TRBJ2-4; CDR3 DNA: TGCGCCAGCAGCTTCTCTAGCGGGTCGGACATTCAGTACTTC; CDR3 protein: CASSFSSGSDIQYF
V gene: TRBV19; clone size: many; D gene: TRBD2; J gene: TRBJ2-2; CDR3 DNA: TGTGCCAGTAGGGGACTAGCGGGAGACGCCGGGGAGCTGTTTTTT; CDR3 protein: CASRGLAGDAGELFF
V gene: TRBV28; clone size: many; D gene: -; J gene: TRBJ2-1; CDR3 DNA: TGTGCCAGCAGCTTAAACGGGTACAATGAGCAGTTCTTC; CDR3 protein: CASSLNGYNEQFF
V gene: TRBV29-1; clone size: -; D gene: -; J gene: TRBJ2-3; CDR3 DNA: TGCAGCGTTGAAGGGGGGGGGCCAACAGATACGCAGTATTTT; CDR3 protein: CSVEGGGPTDTQYF
V gene: TRBV28; clone size: many; D gene: -; J gene: TRBJ2-3; CDR3 DNA: TGTGCCAGCATGGGGGGGGGCCACACAGATACGCAGTATTTT; CDR3 protein: CASMGGGHTDTQYF
V gene: TRBV10-3; clone size: -; D gene: -; J gene: TRBJ2-2; CDR3 DNA: -; CDR3 protein: CAISEYGSPRPGELFFFF
V gene: TRBV5-1; clone size: -; D gene: TRBD1; J gene: TRBJ1-1; CDR3 DNA: TGCGCCAGCAGCATTAGGACAGGGGTGGTGGGGGACACTGAAGCTTTCTTT; CDR3 protein: CASSIRTGVVGDTEAFF
V gene: TRBV6-8; clone size: many; D gene: TRBD2; J gene: TRBJ2-2; CDR3 DNA: TGTGCCAGCAGGACCGGGACTAGCGGACAGAACACCGGGGAGCTGTTTTTT; CDR3 protein: CASRTGTSGQNTGELFF
V gene: TRBV28; clone size: many; D gene: TRBD2; J gene: TRBJ2-5; CDR3 DNA: TGTGCCACCGAGCCGGGAGGGAAAGAGACCCAGTACTTC; CDR3 protein: CATEPGGKETQYF
V gene: TRBV27; clone size: -; D gene: TRBD2; J gene: TRBJ2-5; CDR3 DNA: TGTGCCAGCAGACCGGGACTAGCGCCTGCGAGGGAGACCCAGTACTTC; CDR3 protein: CASRPGLAPARETQYF
V gene: TRBV30; clone size: many; D gene: TRBD2; J gene: TRBJ2-1; CDR3 DNA: TGTGCCTGGAGCGAATCCGGGACTAGCGTGAAGCAGTTCTTC; CDR3 protein: CAWSESGTSVKQFF
V gene: TRBV28; clone size: -; D gene: TRBD1; J gene: TRBJ2-5; CDR3 DNA: TGTGCCTCCAACCCCCCCGGGACAGCACAAGAGACCCAGTACTTC; CDR3 protein: CASNPPGTAQETQYF
V gene: TRBV29-1; clone size: many; D gene: TRBD1; J gene: TRBJ2-3; CDR3 DNA: TGCAGCGCCGGACAGGGGACAGATACGCAGTATTTT; CDR3 protein: CSAGQGTDTQYF
V gene: TRBV6-2/TRBV6-3; clone size: -; D gene: -; J gene: TRBJ2-1; CDR3 DNA: TGTGCCAGCAGTGAAGGGTATTCGGCTACTTACAATGAGCAGTTCTTC; CDR3 protein: CASSEGYSATYNEQFF
V gene: TRBV28; clone size: -; D gene: -; J gene: TRBJ2-7; CDR3 DNA: TGTGCCAGCAGTTTAATGGGCAACAACCTAGGGTTCCTGCACGAGCAGTACTTC; CDR3 protein: CASSLMGNNLGFLHEQYF
V gene: TRBV4-2; clone size: many; D gene: TRBD2; J gene: TRBJ2-1; CDR3 DNA: TGTGCCAGCAGCGTAATAGCGGGGGGTCGCAATGAGCAGTTCTTC; CDR3 protein: CASSVIAGGRNEQFF
V gene: TRBV7-9; clone size: many; D gene: TRBD1; J gene: TRBJ1-5; CDR3 DNA: TGTGCCAGCAGCTCGTACACCCTCCTCCGGGACAGGGAAGGGAGTCAGCCCCAGCATTTT; CDR3 protein: CASSSYTLLRDREGSQPQHF
V gene: TRBV20-1; clone size: -; D gene: -; J gene: TRBJ2-5; CDR3 DNA: TGCAGTGCTAGAGAGGCACCGCGTGTAGGGCAGACCCAGTACTTC; CDR3 protein: CSAREAPRVGQTQYF
V gene: TRBV5-1; clone size: many; D gene: TRBD2; J gene: TRBJ2-1; CDR3 DNA: TGCGCCAGCCAATGGGTTAGCGGGACCTACAATGAGCAGTTCTTC; CDR3 protein: CASQWVSGTYNEQFF
V gene: TRBV20-1; clone size: many; D gene: -; J gene: TRBJ2-3; CDR3 DNA: TGCAGTGCTGGAGTTTACGGGACCACAGATACGCAGTATTTT; CDR3 protein: CSAGVYGTTDTQYF
V gene: TRBV5-1; clone size: many; D gene: -; J gene: TRBJ1-2; CDR3 DNA: TGCGCCAGCAGCTTGGGAGAGAGTAGTACCTTC; CDR3 protein: CASSLGESSTF
V gene: TRBV5-1; clone size: few; D gene: -; J gene: TRBJ2-7; CDR3 DNA: TGCGCCAGCAGCGCGGCGTTGGGGAACGAGCAGTACTTC; CDR3 protein: CASSAALGNEQYF
V gene: TRBV5-1; clone size: -; D gene: -; J gene: TRBJ2-1; CDR3 DNA: TGCGCCAGCAGTTTACAGGGAAGTGACAATGAGCAGTTCTTC; CDR3 protein: CASSLQGSDNEQFF
V gene: TRBV13; clone size: few; D gene: -; J gene: TRBJ1-2; CDR3 DNA: TGTGCCAGCAGCTTAGGAGGACAGCAGTTCTATGGCTACACCTTC; CDR3 protein: CASSLGGQQFYGYTF
V gene: TRBV4-1; clone size: many; D gene: TRBD2; J gene: TRBJ2-3; CDR3 DNA: TGCGCCAGCAGCCGAGCCCTAGCGGGGAGCAAAGATACGCAGTATTTT; CDR3 protein: CASSRALAGSKDTQYF
V gene: TRBV7-8; clone size: few; D gene: -; J gene: TRBJ1-1; CDR3 DNA: TGTGCCAGCAGCTTTCAGGGGGAAGCTTTCTTT; CDR3 protein: CASSFQGEAFF
V gene: TRBV20-1; clone size: many; D gene: TRBD1; J gene: TRBJ1-5; CDR3 DNA: TGCAGTGCTAGATCCGGGACAGGGATCTATAGCAATCAGCCCCAGCATTTT; CDR3 protein: CSARSGTGIYSNQPQHF
V gene: TRBV6-2/TRBV6-3; clone size: many; D gene: TRBD1; J gene: TRBJ2-2; CDR3 DNA: TGTGCCAGCGGGGACAGGGGGCGCGGGCCCGGGGAGCTGTTTTTT; CDR3 protein: CASGDRGRGPGELFF
V gene: TRBV12-2; clone size: few; D gene: -; J gene: TRBJ2-1; CDR3 DNA: TGTGCAAGTCGCTTCCTTCCGGGAGGAGGGTACAATGAGCAGTTCTTC; CDR3 protein: CASRFLPGGGYNEQFF
V gene: TRBV25-1; clone size: many; D gene: TRBD1; J gene: TRBJ1-1; CDR3 DNA: TGTGCCAGCAGTGAATACAGGGGGGAGAACACTGAAGCTTTCTTT; CDR3 protein: CASSEYRGENTEAFF
V gene: TRBV30; clone size: many; D gene: TRBD2; J gene: TRBJ2-7; CDR3 DNA: TGTGCCTGGAGACTAGCGGGAGGAGGCGAGCAGTACTTC; CDR3 protein: CAWRLAGGGEQYF
V gene: TRBV18; clone size: -; D gene: TRBD1; J gene: TRBJ1-2; CDR3 DNA: TGTGCCAGCTCACTATGGACAGGGGGCATCTATGGCTACACCTTC; CDR3 protein: CASSLWTGGIYGYTF
V gene: TRBV9; clone size: many; D gene: -; J gene: TRBJ1-1; CDR3 DNA: TGTGCCAGCAGCGTGGGCGAGAACACTGAAGCTTTCTTT; CDR3 protein: CASSVGENTEAFF
V gene: TRBV25-1; clone size: many; D gene: -; J gene: TRBJ1-5; CDR3 DNA: TGTGCCAGGACGGGGGTTAGTCAGCCCCAGCATTTT; CDR3 protein: CARTGVSQPQHF
V gene: TRBV14; clone size: many; D gene: TRBD2; J gene: TRBJ2-7; CDR3 DNA: TGTGCCAGCAGCCAAGATTTTCGACTAGCGCCAACTTACTACGAGCAGTACTTC; CDR3 protein: CASSQDFRLAPTYYEQYF
V gene: TRBV29-1; clone size: many; D gene: TRBD2; J gene: TRBJ2-1; CDR3 DNA: TGCAGCGTTGACCGGCGGGGGAGCTCCTACAATGAGCAGTTCTTC; CDR3 protein: CSVDRRGSSYNEQFF
V gene: TRBV6-2/TRBV6-3; clone size: many; D gene: TRBD2; J gene: TRBJ2-7; CDR3 DNA: TGTGCCAGCAGTTACAATGGTAGCGGGAAACCCTACGAGCAGTACTTC; CDR3 protein: CASSYNGSGKPYEQYF
V gene: TRBV14; clone size: many; D gene: TRBD1; J gene: TRBJ1-2; CDR3 DNA: TGTGCCAGCAGGCCCGGACAGGGTATCCAGGGGCTACGCGGCTACACCTTC; CDR3 protein: CASRPGQGIQGLRGYTF
V gene: TRBV7-8; clone size: many; D gene: TRBD1; J gene: TRBJ1-5; CDR3 DNA: TGTGCCAGCAGCCGAACCGGGACAGCGCTTTATAGCAATCAGCCCCAGCATTTT; CDR3 protein: CASSRTGTALYSNQPQHF
V gene: TRBV20-1; clone size: many; D gene: TRBD1; J gene: TRBJ2-3; CDR3 DNA: TGCAGTGCTGCCATAACAGGGGCAGACTACACAGATACGCAGTATTTT; CDR3 protein: CSAAITGADYTDTQYF
V gene: TRBV6-2/TRBV6-3; clone size: few; D gene: TRBD2; J gene: TRBJ2-7; CDR3 DNA: TGTGCCAGCAGTTACGGTAGCGGGAGGGACTCCTACGAGCAGTACTTC; CDR3 protein: CASSYGSGRDSYEQYF